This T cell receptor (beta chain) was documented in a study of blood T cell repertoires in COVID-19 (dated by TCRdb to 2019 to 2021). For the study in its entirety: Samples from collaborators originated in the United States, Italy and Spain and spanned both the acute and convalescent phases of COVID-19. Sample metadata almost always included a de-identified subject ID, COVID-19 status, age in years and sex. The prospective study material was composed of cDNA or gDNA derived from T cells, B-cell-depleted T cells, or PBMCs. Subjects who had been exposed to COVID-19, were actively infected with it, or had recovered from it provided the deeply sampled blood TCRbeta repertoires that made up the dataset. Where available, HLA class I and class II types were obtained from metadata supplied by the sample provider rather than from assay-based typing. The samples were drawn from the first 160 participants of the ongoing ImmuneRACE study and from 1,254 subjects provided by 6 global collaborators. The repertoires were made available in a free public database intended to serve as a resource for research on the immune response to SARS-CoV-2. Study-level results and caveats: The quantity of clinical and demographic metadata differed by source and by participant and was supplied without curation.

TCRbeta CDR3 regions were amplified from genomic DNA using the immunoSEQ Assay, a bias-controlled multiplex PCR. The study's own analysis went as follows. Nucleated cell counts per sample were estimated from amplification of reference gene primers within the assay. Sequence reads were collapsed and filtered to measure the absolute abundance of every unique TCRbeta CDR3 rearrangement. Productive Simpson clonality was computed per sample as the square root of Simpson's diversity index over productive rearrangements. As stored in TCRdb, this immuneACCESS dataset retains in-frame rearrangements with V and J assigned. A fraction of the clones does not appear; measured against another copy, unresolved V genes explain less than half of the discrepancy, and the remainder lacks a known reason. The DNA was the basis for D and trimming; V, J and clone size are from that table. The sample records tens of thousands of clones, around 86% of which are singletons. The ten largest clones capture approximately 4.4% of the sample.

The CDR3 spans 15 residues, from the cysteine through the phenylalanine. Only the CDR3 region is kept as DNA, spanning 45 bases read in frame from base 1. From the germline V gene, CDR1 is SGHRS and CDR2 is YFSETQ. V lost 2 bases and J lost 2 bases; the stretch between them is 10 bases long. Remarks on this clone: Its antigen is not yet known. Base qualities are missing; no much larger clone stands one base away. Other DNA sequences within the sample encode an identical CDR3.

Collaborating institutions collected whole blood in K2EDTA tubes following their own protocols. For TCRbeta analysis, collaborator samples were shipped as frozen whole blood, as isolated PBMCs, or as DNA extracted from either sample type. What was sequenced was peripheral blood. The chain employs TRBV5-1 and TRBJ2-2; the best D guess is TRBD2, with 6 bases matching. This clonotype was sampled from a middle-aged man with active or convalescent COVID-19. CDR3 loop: CASSLTGLNTGELFF. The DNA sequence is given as TGCGCCAGCAGCTTAACGGGACTTAACACCGGGGAGCTGTTTTTT.